The clone carrying this T cell receptor beta chain occurred a few times. Authors' methods: It was from reference gene primer amplification that nucleated cell counts were estimated. Clones were read by immunoSEQ multiplex PCR, and TCRdb kept only the in-frame ones, dropping some. For V, J and clone size, that table is used; D and trimming come from the DNA. The sample holds roughly 150,000 clones; around nine tenths are singletons and the top ten take about 4.7%. Germline assignment: CDR1 MNHEY and CDR2 SMNVEV (reference sequence). The length of the CDR3 is 15 residues. Unmatched junction bases numbered 6, after V lost 3 bases and J lost 1 base. This entry is derived from a study of blood T cell repertoires in COVID-19. Study summary: Sites in the United States, Italy and Spain provided acute and convalescent COVID-19 samples. PBMCs, B-cell-depleted T cells, or T cells provided the cDNA or gDNA that made up the material.

This chain connects TRBV27 to TRBJ2-7; 7 bases are shared with TRBD1. Material for sequencing was peripheral blood. The receptor's source is a human donor in a cohort sampled during active COVID-19. The CDR3 loop is CASSFSPGQSYEQYF. Here the CDR3 DNA reads TGTGCCAGCAGTTTTTCACCGGGACAGTCCTACGAGCAGTACTTC.